The 26 T cell receptor beta chains in this list originate from one sample, sequenced in a study of shared clonotypes between healthy human individuals. The naive CD8 fraction comprised CD45RO-negative cells positively selected for CCR7 and excluded terminally differentiated effector memory CD45RA+ cells. The protocol was immunoSEQ multiplex PCR, while the TCRdb copy is restricted to in-frame clones and leaves out a portion. The table has around 2,000,000 clones, around 93% seen once; the top ten hold under 2%. Sequencing was performed on naive CD8+ T cells from PBMCs. These receptor sequences come from a man between 18 and 35 years old in good health. Some clones in this sample may be carry-over from other donors' samples.

V is TRBV9 and J is TRBJ2-1, with a weak D call TRBD1 (5 bases). V was trimmed by 5 bases and J by 9 bases, leaving 12 bases between them. The germline V gene has CDR1 SGDLS and CDR2 YYNGEE. This CDR3 has 12 residues. For the CDR3, the DNA is TGTGCCAGCAGGTCCCTAGGGGTTGAGCAGTTCTTC. Translated, it gives CASRSLGVEQFF.

The rearrangement links TRBV5-5 to TRBJ2-1; D is uncertain. Germline CDR1 and CDR2: SGHKS and YYEKEE (reference sequence). V was pared by 0 bases and J by 8 bases, with 12 bases between. The CDR3 has 14 residues. The CDR3 DNA reads as TGTGCCAGCAGCTTGGCGGTGGGGTCCCATGAGCAGTTCTTC. Translation gives CASSLAVGSHEQFF.

CDR3 sequence reads: CASSFESASSYEQYF. The CDR3, as DNA: TGTGCCAGCAGTTTTGAGTCGGCTAGCTCCTACGAGCAGTACTTC. V and J are TRBV28 and TRBJ2-7; D remains unclear. Germline CDR1 MDHEN, CDR2 SYDVKM. CDR3 length equals 15 residues. Trimming stripped 3 bases from V and 0 bases from J, with 12 bases between.

The chain uses TRBV19 and TRBJ2-2; TRBD2 aligns across 8 bases. V lost 1 base and J lost 6; bases outside the gene matches: 7. CDR1 LNHDA and CDR2 SQIVND come from the germline V gene (reference sequence). CDR3 length equals 16 residues. CDR3 sequence: CASSIVPSGYAGELFF. Written as DNA, the CDR3 is TGTGCCAGTAGTATAGTTCCTAGCGGGTACGCCGGGGAGCTGTTTTTT.

This chain connects TRBV10-3 to TRBJ2-2; tentative D call: TRBD1 (5 bases). Germline CDR1 and CDR2: ENHRY and SYGVKD. V dropped 3 bases and J dropped 5 bases, with 19 bases sitting between them. The CDR3 is made up of 17 amino acids. In DNA, the CDR3 is TGTGCCATCAGTGATCCGTCCAGGGTGAACACAACCGGGGAGCTGTTTTTT. Protein: CAISDPSRVNTTGELFF.

V is TRBV9 and J is TRBJ1-1; a weak D match, TRBD1 (5 bases). Germline CDR1 reads SGDLS; CDR2 reads YYNGEE. The CDR3 is 15 amino acids. V gave up 2 bases and J gave up 2 bases, with 13 bases separating them. The CDR3 DNA reads as TGTGCCAGCAGCGTGGGGCCAGCCCCTAACACTGAAGCTTTCTTT. Protein: CASSVGPAPNTEAFF.

The J gene is TRBJ2-7, the V gene TRBV7-2; D gene unclear. CDR1 and CDR2 from the germline V gene are SGHTA and FQGNSA. The ends were cut back, 5 bases at V and 0 bases at J, with 11 bases in the middle. The CDR3 extends over 14 amino acids. DNA of the CDR3: TGTGCCAGCAGCCTCATGGTGGACTCCTACGAGCAGTACTTC. Its protein product is CASSLMVDSYEQYF.

The chain couples TRBV27 to TRBJ2-1; TRBD2 agrees at 8 bases. Germline assignment: CDR1 MNHEY and CDR2 SMNVEV (reference sequence). V was pared by 7 bases and J by 5 bases, with 13 bases of the junction left unmatched. The CDR3 spans 16 residues. As DNA, the CDR3 is TGTGCCAGCACCCCGGGACTAGAGTTAGGCGACAATGAGCAGTTCTTC. Translating it yields CASTPGLELGDNEQFF.

This rearrangement joins TRBV28 to TRBJ2-7; a weak D match, TRBD1 (6 bases). V shed 6 bases and J shed 6 bases, with 18 bases lying between them. The CDR3 is 14 residues long. The germline V gene encodes CDR1 MDHEN and CDR2 SYDVKM. The CDR3 DNA sequence: TGTGCCAGCAGCCCCGTTTCGGGCAGGGGCGAGCAGTACTTC. It translates to CASSPVSGRGEQYF.

The V gene is TRBV9, the J gene TRBJ1-1; TRBD1 agrees at 8 bases. Germline CDR1 and CDR2: SGDLS and YYNGEE. The CDR3 covers 14 residues. With 3 bases clipped from V and 4 bases from J, the junction kept 5 bases outside the gene matches. CDR3 sequence: CASSETGGTTEAFF. In DNA, the CDR3 is TGTGCCAGCAGCGAAACAGGGGGGACCACTGAAGCTTTCTTT.

V gene TRBV29-1 combines with J gene TRBJ2-5, with unresolved D. This CDR3 is built from 11 residues. Germline assignment: CDR1 SQVTM and CDR2 ANQGSEA. V was clipped by 0 bases and J by 5 bases, with 4 bases between them. The CDR3 nucleotides read TGCAGCGTTGAAGATCCGGAGACCCAGTACTTC. Translating it yields CSVEDPETQYF. Full variable domain (rest looked up from reference TRBV29-1 and TRBJ2-5): SAVISQKPSRDICQRGTSLTIQCQVDSQVTMMFWYRQQPGQSLTLIATANQGSEATYESGFVIDKFPISRPNLTFSTLTVSNMSPEDSSIYLCSVEDPETQYFGPGTRLLVL.

The chain recombines TRBV11-2 with TRBJ1-5; D possibly corresponds to TRBD1 (5 bases). In germline, CDR1 is SGHAT, CDR2 FQNNGV. The CDR3 contains 14 residues. V lost 5 bases and J 5 bases, leaving 13 bases between the germline ends. As DNA, the CDR3 is TGTGCCAGCAGCGACAGCCGGGGCCATCAGCCCCAGCATTTT. Amino acid sequence: CASSDSRGHQPQHF.

This clone was seen more than once but under ten times. Additional DNA sequences in this sample encode the identical CDR3. The rearrangement uses TRBV9 and TRBJ1-1; TRBD1 might be the D (5 bases). Trimming shortened V by 0 bases and J by 4 bases, and 10 bases separated the two germline ends. Germline CDR1 SGDLS, CDR2 YYNGEE. This CDR3 contains 14 residues. The CDR3 nucleotides read TGTGCCAGCAGCGTAGCGAGTGGGGGCACTGAAGCTTTCTTT. It is translated as CASSVASGGTEAFF.

The CDR3: CASSPGRFGSNQPQHF. In DNA form, the CDR3 reads TGTGCCAGCAGTCCAGGACGGTTTGGGAGCAATCAGCCCCAGCATTTT. The chain employs TRBV27 and TRBJ1-5; D gene ambiguous. Germline V gene lookup returns CDR1 MNHEY and CDR2 SMNVEV (reference sequence). V dropped 5 bases and J dropped 1 base, with 15 bases sitting between them. CDR3 length: 16 amino acids.

The chain links TRBV11-2 to TRBJ2-5, with 8 bases aligning to TRBD2. The CDR3 length is 18 residues. Trimming cost V 2 bases and J 1 base; bases outside gene matches: 12. Germline CDR1 and CDR2: SGHAT and FQNNGV. The CDR3 loop is CASSLLGSLAGSQETQYF. The CDR3 DNA sequence: TGTGCCAGCAGCTTACTTGGGAGTCTAGCGGGTTCCCAAGAGACCCAGTACTTC.

The rearrangement links TRBV30 to TRBJ2-7; D is unresolved. The CDR3 sequence is 12 residues long. V gave up 5 bases and J gave up 6 bases, with 14 bases separating them. CDR1 is GTSNPN and CDR2 is SVGIG in the germline V gene (reference sequence). The CDR3 bases are TGTGCCTGGGGTAACCCAGGCATCGAGCAGTACTTC. This sequence encodes CAWGNPGIEQYF.

The CDR3 nucleotides read TGTGCCAGCAGCGATACCCGGACAGGGGGGACCGGGGAGCTGTTTTTT. It yields the protein CASSDTRTGGTGELFF. This chain links TRBV9 with TRBJ2-2, with 10 bases lining up with TRBD1. V gave up 3 bases and J gave up 5 bases; unmatched junction bases: 7. The CDR3 contains 16 residues. Germline loops: CDR1 SGDLS, CDR2 YYNGEE. Full variable domain (rest looked up from reference TRBV9 and TRBJ2-2): DSGVTQTPKHLITATGQRVTLRCSPRSGDLSVYWYQQSLDQGLQFLIQYYNGEERAKGNILERFSAQQFPDLHSELNLSSLELGDSALYFCASSDTRTGGTGELFFGEGSRLTVL.

V is TRBV7-9 and J is TRBJ1-6; weak D call: TRBD1 (5 bases). Trimming pared 7 bases from V and 7 bases from J, leaving 11 bases between. Germline CDR1 and CDR2: SEHNR and FQNEAQ (reference sequence). The CDR3 sequence is 13 residues long. CDR3 amino acids: CASIGANNSPLHF. As DNA, the CDR3 is TGTGCCAGCATCGGGGCCAACAATTCACCCCTCCACTTT.

Details on this clone: Additional DNA sequences in this sample encode the identical CDR3. The chain recombines TRBV5-6 with TRBJ2-7; D uncertain. Trimming left V 1 base short and J 6 bases short, with 8 bases between. Germline CDR1 reads SGHDT; CDR2 reads YYEEEE. The CDR3 loop spans 12 amino acids. The CDR3 loop is CASSLSGGEQYF. The DNA of the CDR3 is TGTGCCAGCAGCTTGTCAGGCGGCGAGCAGTACTTC.

This clone was seen a few times. The chain couples TRBV9 to TRBJ2-6, with D unclear. The CDR3 runs 12 residues. Germline V gene data show CDR1 as SGDLS and CDR2 as YYNGEE. V lost 4 bases, J lost 1 base, and 0 bases lay in between. The CDR3 reads CASSSGANVLTF. In DNA form, the CDR3 reads TGTGCCAGCAGCTCTGGGGCCAACGTCCTGACTTTC.

The J gene is TRBJ2-7, the V gene TRBV7-9, with TRBD2 matching 9 bases. The CDR3 consists of 13 residues. Germline loops: CDR1 SEHNR, CDR2 FQNEAQ (reference sequence). Germline trimming cut 6 bases from V and 5 bases from J; bases unmatched to any gene: 5. CDR3 region: CASRQREEDEQYF. The CDR3 bases are TGTGCCAGCAGGCAGCGGGAGGAGGACGAGCAGTACTTC.

This sequence joins TRBV14 and TRBJ2-3; no clear D. Germline V gives CDR1 SGHDN, CDR2 FVKESK. Trimming took 5 bases from V and 4 from J, leaving 13 bases between them. The CDR3 totals 14 residues. The CDR3 DNA is TGTGCCAGCAGCTATGATGCTAGGGCAGATACGCAGTATTTT. Protein: CASSYDARADTQYF.

The chain uses TRBV28 and TRBJ1-2; D is unresolved. Germline CDR1 and CDR2: MDHEN and SYDVKM. CDR3 length: 11 amino acids. V was clipped by 7 bases and J by 4 bases, with 7 bases between them. The chain's CDR3 is CASTNGYGYTF. For the CDR3, the DNA is TGTGCCAGCACAAACGGCTATGGCTACACCTTC.

The J gene is TRBJ2-3, the V gene TRBV4-1; no clear D. The V end lost 4 bases, the J end lost 4 bases, and 6 bases lay between the germline ends. Germline V gene lookup returns CDR1 MGHRA and CDR2 YSYEKL. The CDR3 has 12 amino acids. The CDR3 nucleotides read TGCGCCAGCAGCCCCGGAGCAGATACGCAGTATTTT. This encodes CASSPGADTQYF.

V is TRBV6-6 and J is TRBJ2-3, with D perhaps given as TRBD1 or TRBD2 (5 bases each). Looked up from germline, CDR1 is MNHNY and CDR2 is SVGAGI (reference sequence). The CDR3 is made up of 13 amino acids. Trimming shortened V by 6 bases and J by 5 bases, and 12 bases separated the two germline ends. DNA of the CDR3: TGTGCCAGCAGGTGGGGCGGAGGAGATACGCAGTATTTT. It encodes CASRWGGGDTQYF.

The CDR3 DNA is TGTGCCAGCAGTTTAATAGGAGCCAAAAACATTCAGTACTTC. Protein product: CASSLIGAKNIQYF. The rearrangement joins TRBV27 to TRBJ2-4; no reliable D call. CDR1 is MNHEY and CDR2 is SMNVEV in the germline V gene (reference sequence). V shed 2 bases and J shed 0 bases, with 5 bases lying between them. This CDR3 is built from 14 residues.